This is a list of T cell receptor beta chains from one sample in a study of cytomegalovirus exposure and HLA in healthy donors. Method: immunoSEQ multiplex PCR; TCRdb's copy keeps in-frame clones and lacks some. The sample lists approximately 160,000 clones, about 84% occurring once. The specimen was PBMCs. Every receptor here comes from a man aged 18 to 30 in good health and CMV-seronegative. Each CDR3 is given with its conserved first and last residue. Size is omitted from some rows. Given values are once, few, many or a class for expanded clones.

cdr3_aa: CASSADKGGNEQFF; cdr3_length: 14; v_call: TRBV19; clone_size: NA
cdr3_aa: CASSYYAALNTEAFF; cdr3_length: 15; v_call: TRBV5-4; clone_size: NA
cdr3_aa: CSVANQGEFF; cdr3_length: 10; v_call: TRBV29-1; clone_size: NA
cdr3_aa: CATSTSGKTDTQYF; cdr3_length: 14; v_call: TRBV15; clone_size: NA
cdr3_aa: CASSLQGRTEAFF; cdr3_length: 13; v_call: TRBV27; clone_size: NA
cdr3_aa: CASSYWDREGEKLFF; cdr3_length: 15; v_call: TRBV6-5; clone_size: few
cdr3_aa: CASHPPGTSGTDTQYF; cdr3_length: 16; v_call: TRBV18; clone_size: NA
cdr3_aa: CASSIRRTLNTEAFF; cdr3_length: 15; v_call: TRBV19; clone_size: NA
cdr3_aa: CASSEVGGGVNEKLFF; cdr3_length: 16; v_call: TRBV6-1; clone_size: NA
cdr3_aa: CASTPGVSYEQYF; cdr3_length: 13; v_call: TRBV2; clone_size: NA
cdr3_aa: CASSLTQGITEAFF; cdr3_length: 14; v_call: TRBV5-1; clone_size: NA
cdr3_aa: CASSQGASTEAFF; cdr3_length: 13; v_call: TRBV5-1; clone_size: NA
cdr3_aa: CASSLKRGVTYEQYF; cdr3_length: 15; v_call: TRBV27; clone_size: few
cdr3_aa: CASSSDSNYGYTF; cdr3_length: 13; v_call: TRBV2; clone_size: NA
cdr3_aa: CASRDSGEQFF; cdr3_length: 11; v_call: TRBV5-1; clone_size: NA
cdr3_aa: CANSLDRTYNSPLHF; cdr3_length: 15; v_call: TRBV7-9; clone_size: NA
cdr3_aa: CASSLWGGSYNSPLHF; cdr3_length: 16; v_call: TRBV27; clone_size: few
cdr3_aa: CATRAGGGYGYTF; cdr3_length: 13; v_call: TRBV15; clone_size: NA
cdr3_aa: CASSLRGTAETQYF; cdr3_length: 14; v_call: TRBV7-8; clone_size: few
cdr3_aa: CASSLGTGGFYEQYF; cdr3_length: 15; v_call: TRBV5-6; clone_size: few
cdr3_aa: CSVDLAGVINEQFF; cdr3_length: 14; v_call: TRBV29-1; clone_size: NA
cdr3_aa: CASSAGQAVSYEQYF; cdr3_length: 15; v_call: TRBV5-4; clone_size: many
cdr3_aa: CASSSTGSNYEQYF; cdr3_length: 14; v_call: TRBV27; clone_size: NA
cdr3_aa: CASSGRRDRGPF; cdr3_length: 12; v_call: TRBV28; clone_size: NA
cdr3_aa: CASSFGRDNSYEQYF; cdr3_length: 15; v_call: TRBV9; clone_size: NA
cdr3_aa: CASSQGRLRSGTEAFF; cdr3_length: 16; v_call: TRBV18; clone_size: NA
cdr3_aa: CASSIERQGAGYTF; cdr3_length: 14; v_call: TRBV19; clone_size: NA
cdr3_aa: CASSVPPPGHCNTEAFF; cdr3_length: 17; v_call: TRBV9; clone_size: NA
cdr3_aa: CASSYGTGAYEQYF; cdr3_length: 14; v_call: TRBV5-1; clone_size: NA
cdr3_aa: CASSPQGPSNYGYTF; cdr3_length: 15; v_call: TRBV7-9; clone_size: few
cdr3_aa: CASRSSVDTQYF; cdr3_length: 12; v_call: TRBV6-5; clone_size: NA
cdr3_aa: CATKISGVEQFF; cdr3_length: 12; v_call: TRBV25-1; clone_size: NA
cdr3_aa: CASRLGTGANYGYTF; cdr3_length: 15; v_call: TRBV27; clone_size: NA
cdr3_aa: CASSLVLRVNYGYTF; cdr3_length: 15; v_call: TRBV7-7; clone_size: NA
cdr3_aa: CASSVTSGDVGEQFF; cdr3_length: 15; v_call: TRBV10-2; clone_size: NA
cdr3_aa: CASSLEGAVQYF; cdr3_length: 12; v_call: TRBV7-8; clone_size: NA
cdr3_aa: CASSQPTGSKEQFF; cdr3_length: 14; v_call: TRBV4-3; clone_size: NA
cdr3_aa: CASSSRMDTEAFF; cdr3_length: 13; v_call: TRBV11-2; clone_size: NA
cdr3_aa: CASSYRAAGRGYQETQYF; cdr3_length: 18; v_call: TRBV5-4; clone_size: NA
cdr3_aa: CAIRYCETGGCEQYF; cdr3_length: 15; v_call: TRBV10-3; clone_size: NA
cdr3_aa: CASSPRRPGTSGGHNEQFF; cdr3_length: 19; v_call: TRBV28; clone_size: NA
cdr3_aa: CASSLAGRGGEKLFF; cdr3_length: 15; v_call: TRBV7-8; clone_size: NA
cdr3_aa: CASVLDRGSEKLFF; cdr3_length: 14; v_call: TRBV2; clone_size: NA
cdr3_aa: CASSEGQGRTGELFF; cdr3_length: 15; v_call: TRBV9; clone_size: NA
cdr3_aa: CASSLELAGVREQYF; cdr3_length: 15; v_call: TRBV2; clone_size: NA
cdr3_aa: CASTPRGEVQTQYF; cdr3_length: 14; v_call: TRBV11-3; clone_size: NA
cdr3_aa: CASRLGQGTSYEQYF; cdr3_length: 15; v_call: TRBV27; clone_size: once